This passage covers 5 T cell receptor beta chains from one sample sequenced in a study of blood T cell repertoires in COVID-19. TCRdb's copy holds only in-frame clones and misses some; the assay was immunoSEQ multiplex PCR. Among 150,000 to 200,000 clones listed, around 83% were seen once. The sequenced sample was PBMCs or T cells enriched from blood (not recorded which). These receptors originate from a woman aged 50 to 65 in a cohort exposed to, infected with or recovered from COVID-19 (not recorded which).

V and J are TRBV9 and TRBJ2-7, with TRBD1 identical over 8 bases. CDR1 is SGDLS, CDR2 YYNGEE, per germline. The CDR3 has 14 amino acids. With 4 bases clipped from V and 3 bases from J, the junction kept 6 bases outside the gene matches. The CDR3 is CASSSTGGSYEQYF. CDR3 DNA sequence: TGTGCCAGCAGCTCAACAGGGGGGAGCTACGAGCAGTACTTC.

V is TRBV3-1 (or the pseudogene TRBV3-2) and J is TRBJ1-1, with TRBD1 identical over 8 bases. Unmatched junction bases numbered 9, after V lost 3 bases and J lost 3 bases. The length of the CDR3 is 16 residues. Germline CDR1 is LGHDT and CDR2 is YNNKEL (reference sequence). The DNA for the CDR3 is TGTGCCAGCAGCCAGGGTTGGGTGGACAGGGACACTGAAGCTTTCTTT. Amino acids: CASSQGWVDRDTEAFF.

This clone was counted only a few times. The chain employs TRBV6-6 and TRBJ2-1, with 11 bases lining up with TRBD2. V was clipped by 5 bases and J by 8 bases; unmatched bases: 11. This CDR3 has 16 residues. Germline CDR1 and CDR2: MNHNY and SVGAGI (reference sequence). CDR3 amino acids: CASSRLAGSLGDEQFF. The CDR3 bases are TGTGCCAGCAGTCGACTAGCGGGATCCCTAGGGGATGAGCAGTTCTTC.

This chain connects TRBV7-9 to TRBJ1-1; 11 nucleotides agree with TRBD1. CDR3 length: 15 amino acids. Germline values: CDR1 SEHNR, CDR2 FQNEAQ (reference sequence). V dropped 1 base and J dropped 6; count of bases not matched to a gene: 4. The CDR3, as DNA: TGTGCCAGCAGCTTAGGGACAGGGGGCGGAGCTGAAGCTTTCTTT. This sequence encodes CASSLGTGGGAEAFF.

The chain couples TRBV28 to TRBJ1-1, with unresolved D. Trimming cost V 8 bases and J 4 bases, with 20 bases left between them. There are 15 residues in the CDR3. The V gene's germline CDR1 is MDHEN and CDR2 SYDVKM. CDR3 coding DNA: TGTGCCAGCCCCGCGCCAGACACAGAGGGCACTGAAGCTTTCTTT. This sequence encodes CASPAPDTEGTEAFF. Filled out from reference TRBV28 and TRBJ1-1, the complete variable domain reads DVKVTQSSRYLVKRTGEKVFLECVQDMDHENMFWYRQDPGLGLRLIYFSYDVKMKEKGDIPEGYSVSREKKERFSLILESASTNQTSMYLCASPAPDTEGTEAFFGQGTRLTVV.